The 26 T cell receptor beta chains in this list originate from one sample, sequenced in a study of identical twins. TCRdb ran MiXCR on the 5' RACE reads and lists one entry per CDR3 protein. The sample has roughly 720,000 distinct CDR3 sequences; 18% are singletons. This sample was shared with a second study, whose subject was T cells expressing NK-cell markers.

The source material was PBMCs. These receptors originate from a woman aged 18-29 years in good health.

The rearrangement joins TRBV5-1 to TRBJ1-1; no reliable D call. Trimming took 2 bases from V and 0 from J, leaving 8 bases between them. The length of the CDR3 is 14 residues. The germline V gene encodes CDR1 SGHRS and CDR2 YFSETQ. The CDR3 reads CASSFTRLNTEAFF. The CDR3 DNA sequence: TGCGCCAGCAGCTTTACCAGACTGAACACTGAAGCTTTCTTT. Based on the CDR3 plus reference TRBV5-1 and TRBJ1-1, the full variable domain is KAGVTQTPRYLIKTRGQQVTLSCSPISGHRSVSWYQQTPGQGLQFLFEYFSETQRNKGNFPGRFSGRQFSNSRSEMNVSTLELGDSALYLCASSFTRLNTEAFFGQGTRLTVV.

The V and J genes are TRBV29-1 and TRBJ2-2; D might be TRBD1 (6 bases). This CDR3 is 12 amino acids long. The germline V gene encodes CDR1 SQVTM and CDR2 ANQGSEA. Trimming removed 6 bases from V and 5 bases from J, with 10 bases in between. The chain's CDR3 is CSVGHGTGELFF. The CDR3 DNA follows: TGCAGCGTGGGACATGGAACCGGGGAGCTGTTTTTT.

The chain carries TRBV7-9 and TRBJ2-2; 10 bases are a match to TRBD2. CDR3 length: 16 residues. Per the germline V gene, CDR1 is SEHNR and CDR2 is FQNEAQ (reference sequence). The trim removed 4 bases at V and 5 bases at J, leaving 7 bases unmatched. DNA of the CDR3: TGTGCCAGCAGCTGCGAAGCGGGAGGGCAAACCGGGGAGCTGTTTTTT. Its translation: CASSCEAGGQTGELFF.

CDR3 loop: CSAMGSGANVLTF. CDR3 DNA sequence: TGCAGTGCCATGGGTTCTGGGGCCAACGTCCTGACTTTC. The V and J genes are TRBV20-1 and TRBJ2-6; D gene uncertain. Looked up from germline, CDR1 is DFQATT and CDR2 is SNEGSKA (reference sequence). This CDR3 spans 13 amino acids. Trimming took off 6 bases at V and 1 base at J, with 7 bases between the two ends.

This clonotype was counted a few times. The V gene is TRBV14, the J gene TRBJ2-1, with a tentative D call TRBD2 (6 bases). Germline CDR1 SGHDN, CDR2 FVKESK. V was trimmed by 0 bases and J by 9 bases, leaving 15 bases between them. The CDR3 has 15 residues. CDR3 DNA: TGTGCCAGCAGCCAAGATGGGAGGTGGAGGGGTGAGCAGTTCTTC. This encodes CASSQDGRWRGEQFF.

Here the CDR3 DNA reads TGCAGTGCTAGACATGGGGGAACTGGCTACACCTTC. This gives the protein CSARHGGTGYTF. The chain has TRBV20-1 and TRBJ1-2; tentatively, D is TRBD1 (5 bases). Trimming pared 2 bases from V and 7 bases from J, leaving 11 bases between. CDR1 and CDR2 (germline): DFQATT, SNEGSKA (reference sequence). This CDR3 region has 12 residues.

The V gene is TRBV6-1, the J gene TRBJ1-4; 7 bases agree with TRBD1. This CDR3 is 14 amino acids long. Unmatched junction bases numbered 8, after V lost 5 bases and J lost 8 bases. Germline CDR1 reads MNHNS; CDR2 reads SASEGT. The CDR3 region has the DNA TGTGCCAGCAGTCGCCGACAGGGAGGCGAAAAACTGTTTTTT. Protein sequence: CASSRRQGGEKLFF.

The table lists this clonotype with a count of one. The gene calls are TRBV29-1 and TRBJ2-7, with TRBD2 matching 11 bases. With V trimmed by 1 base and J by 7 bases, 9 bases remained unmatched. The CDR3 has 15 amino acids. Looked up from germline, CDR1 is SQVTM and CDR2 is ANQGSEA. The CDR3 region has the DNA TGCAGCGTTGAAGTCGAGACTAGCGGGATTTGGGAGCAGTACTTC. This codes for CSVEVETSGIWEQYF.

This clonotype was counted between two and nine times. The chain recombines TRBV5-1 with TRBJ2-5; 14 nucleotides agree with TRBD2. Germline V gives CDR1 SGHRS, CDR2 YFSETQ. This CDR3 has 18 residues. V was pared by 4 bases and J by 0 bases, with 8 bases of the junction left unmatched. The CDR3 protein is CASSQGTSGGRYQETQYF. The CDR3 DNA reads TGCGCCAGCAGCCAAGGGACTAGCGGGGGAAGGTACCAAGAGACCCAGTACTTC. The variable domain in full, with the rest retrieved from reference TRBV5-1 and TRBJ2-5, is KAGVTQTPRYLIKTRGQQVTLSCSPISGHRSVSWYQQTPGQGLQFLFEYFSETQRNKGNFPGRFSGRQFSNSRSEMNVSTLELGDSALYLCASSQGTSGGRYQETQYFGPGTRLLVL.

This clonotype has only one observation. The chain uses TRBV12-3 or TRBV12-4 and TRBJ1-1; no clear D gene. The CDR3 consists of 13 residues. V was shortened by 6 bases and J by 4 bases, with 12 bases between the two germline ends. The DNA of the CDR3 is TGTGCCAGCAGAGAGGAAGCGACCACTGAAGCTTTCTTT. This encodes CASREEATTEAFF.

J is TRBJ2-5 and V is TRBV29-1; D unclear. CDR1 and CDR2 (germline): SQVTM, ANQGSEA. This CDR3 has 13 residues. The germline V and J ends were trimmed by 6 bases and 2 bases, with 13 bases remaining between them. Here the CDR3 reads CSVCGTPQETQYF. The CDR3 DNA follows: TGCAGCGTCTGTGGCACCCCACAAGAGACCCAGTACTTC.

CDR3 DNA sequence: TGTGCCAGCAGCTTGACCTGGCTCGCTTGGAATACGCAGTATTTT. Its translation: CASSLTWLAWNTQYF. The chain employs TRBV11-3 and TRBJ2-3; D not certain. Trimming took 3 bases from V and 7 from J, leaving 17 bases between them. Germline CDR1 SGHNT, CDR2 YENEEA. The CDR3 loop spans 15 amino acids.

There are a few counts of this clonotype. The chain carries TRBV27 and TRBJ2-2; 13 nucleotides align to TRBD2. The CDR3 spans 20 residues. From germline, CDR1 is MNHEY and CDR2 SMNVEV (reference sequence). The junction had 19 bases not matched to a gene; V was cut back by 5 bases and J by 7 bases. The CDR3 loop is CASSPRLAGGLTRENGELFF. The DNA for the CDR3 is TGTGCCAGCAGTCCCCGACTAGCGGGAGGCCTAACCCGGGAGAACGGGGAGCTGTTTTTT.

This clonotype was seen only once. The V gene is TRBV9, the J gene TRBJ2-2; D is possibly TRBD1 (7 bases). The CDR3 is 15 amino acids. CDR1 and CDR2 (germline): SGDLS, YYNGEE. V was trimmed by 4 bases and J by 7 bases, leaving 17 bases between them. The CDR3 reads CASSPNPGGGGELFF. CDR3 DNA sequence: TGTGCCAGCAGCCCTAATCCAGGGGGAGGCGGGGAGCTGTTTTTT.

This clonotype has more than one count but fewer than ten. This sequence joins TRBV20-1 and TRBJ2-7; D remains ambiguous. V gave up 0 bases and J gave up 2 bases, with 11 bases separating them. CDR3 length: 14 amino acids. The germline V gene has CDR1 DFQATT and CDR2 SNEGSKA (reference sequence). CDR3 amino acids: CSARDTGQAYEQYF. Here the CDR3 DNA reads TGCAGTGCTAGAGATACGGGCCAGGCCTACGAGCAGTACTTC.

This clonotype was counted between two and nine times. The genes are TRBV20-1 and TRBJ2-7; D not certain. CDR3 length equals 13 residues. Germline V lookup: CDR1 DFQATT, CDR2 SNEGSKA (reference sequence). The V end lost 3 bases, the J end lost 6 bases, and 15 bases lay between the germline ends. The CDR3 loop is CSASQTESGEQYF. In nucleotides, the CDR3 is TGCAGTGCTAGCCAGACGGAATCAGGCGAGCAGTACTTC.

The rearrangement uses TRBV12-3 or TRBV12-4 and TRBJ2-1; D gene ambiguous. The CDR3 runs 12 residues. The V gene lost 5 bases and the J gene lost 12 bases, with 14 bases spanning the gap. CDR3: CASSPEGGWQFF. CDR3 nucleotide sequence: TGTGCCAGCAGTCCCGAAGGTGGATGGCAGTTCTTC.

The table lists this clonotype with a few counts. The V and J genes are TRBV5-1 and TRBJ1-3; no firm D call. CDR1 and CDR2 from the germline V gene are SGHRS and YFSETQ. Trimming took 5 bases from V and 0 from J, leaving 12 bases between them. The CDR3 length is 15 residues. CDR3 in DNA: TGCGCCAGCAGTGATGAAAGCCGCTCTGGAAACACCATATATTTT. This encodes CASSDESRSGNTIYF.

This clonotype was counted at least ten times. The rearrangement joins TRBV7-9 to TRBJ2-7; a possible D gene is TRBD1 (5 bases). Germline CDR1 reads SEHNR; CDR2 reads FQNEAQ (reference sequence). The V and J ends lost 4 bases and 2 bases respectively, with 9 bases between them. The CDR3 loop spans 13 amino acids. The CDR3 sequence is CASSWGLTYEQYF. DNA of the CDR3: TGTGCCAGCAGCTGGGGCCTTACCTACGAGCAGTACTTC.

This clonotype was observed many times. V usage is TRBV29-1 and J usage is TRBJ2-3; 10 bases are a match to TRBD1. This CDR3 has 13 amino acids. V gave up 7 bases and J gave up 3 bases; unmatched junction bases: 4. Germline V lookup: CDR1 SQVTM, CDR2 ANQGSEA. The CDR3 loop reads CSAGDRGTDTQYF. CDR3 coding DNA: TGCAGCGCTGGGGACAGGGGTACAGATACGCAGTATTTT.

J is TRBJ2-1 and V is TRBV7-9; 7 bases are shared with TRBD2. CDR1 and CDR2 from the germline V gene are SEHNR and FQNEAQ (reference sequence). The V segment lost 6 bases and the J segment 8 bases; nucleotides outside the gene matches: 13. CDR3 size: 15 residues. CDR3 bases: TGTGCCAGCAGACCACCTGGGCCCGCGGGAGATGAGCAGTTCTTC. It yields the protein CASRPPGPAGDEQFF.

The CDR3 coding sequence is TGTGCCAGCAGCCTGGGGGGGACTAGCGGGAAAAACGAGCAGTTCTTC. Translated, it gives CASSLGGTSGKNEQFF. The V call is TRBV7-2, the J call TRBJ2-1; TRBD2 matches at 13 bases. Per the germline V gene, CDR1 is SGHTA and CDR2 is FQGNSA. J lost 10 bases, V lost 5 bases, and 11 bases had no gene match. This CDR3 region has 16 residues. The full variable domain, rest sourced from reference TRBV7-2 and TRBJ2-1, is GAGVSQSPSNKVTEKGKDVELRCDPISGHTALYWYRQSLGQGLEFLIYFQGNSAPDKSGLPSDRFSAERTGGSVSTLTIQRTQQEDSAVYLCASSLGGTSGKNEQFFGPGTRLTVL.

The V call is TRBV29-1, the J call TRBJ2-2; the D gene is possibly TRBD1 (5 bases). Trimming left V 4 bases short and J 6 bases short, with 18 bases between. The CDR3 covers 15 residues. The germline gives CDR1 SQVTM, CDR2 ANQGSEA. The CDR3 DNA reads TGCAGCGTTGTTTTGTCCGGCAGGGCGGCCGGGGAGCTGTTTTTT. Protein product: CSVVLSGRAAGELFF.

This chain connects TRBV6-1 to TRBJ1-1; D gene unclear. The length of the CDR3 is 15 residues. The ends were cut back, 5 bases at V and 4 bases at J, with 17 bases in the middle. Germline CDR1 is MNHNS and CDR2 is SASEGT. The CDR3 spells CASSRSGGRPTEAFF. The CDR3 DNA reads TGTGCCAGCAGTAGGTCCGGTGGAAGGCCCACTGAAGCTTTCTTT.

This clonotype has ten or more counts. The chain joins TRBV6-5 to TRBJ2-7, with D tentatively TRBD1 or TRBD2 (6 bases each). This CDR3 region has 13 residues. V lost 4 bases, J lost 7 bases, and 14 bases lay in between. CDR1 is MNHEY and CDR2 is SVGAGI in the germline V gene. The DNA for the CDR3 is TGTGCCAGCAGTTTTACGGGGGCACGAGAGCAGTACTTC. Translating it yields CASSFTGAREQYF.

This clonotype was recorded at least ten times. The rearrangement uses TRBV5-1 and TRBJ2-1; the D call may be TRBD1 or TRBD2 (5 bases each). Trimming stripped 3 bases from V and 4 bases from J, with 8 bases between. The germline gives CDR1 SGHRS, CDR2 YFSETQ. CDR3 size: 13 residues. CDR3 in DNA: TGCGCCAGCAGCTGGGACGAATACAATGAGCAGTTCTTC. This gives the protein CASSWDEYNEQFF.